Only a few counts were recorded for the clone carrying this T cell receptor beta chain. Its specificity is not known. In TCRdb, the reads were re-called with MiXCR into one record per CDR3 protein. Among hundreds of thousands of distinct CDR3 sequences, under 40% were seen once, and the ten largest hold around 2.6%. These data come from a study of T cell repertoires in cytomegalovirus infection. Overall study results and limits: Ex vivo, HLA-C-restricted CMV-specific TCR beta clonotypes prevailed over the rest of the response.

Germline-derived CDR1 and CDR2 are MDHEN and SYDVKM. The germline V and J ends were trimmed by 10 bases and 7 bases, with 17 bases remaining between them. The CDR3 length is 14 residues. The sequencing sample was made of PBMCs. The gene calls are TRBV28 and TRBJ1-6; the D gene is possibly TRBD1 (6 bases). The TCR comes from a human donor in good health (CMV status not recorded). Some clones in this sample may be carry-over from other donors' samples. CDR3 nucleotide sequence: TGTGCCATCTCCTCGGGGGCCGAAAATTCACCCCTCCACTTT. This encodes CAISSGAENSPLHF.